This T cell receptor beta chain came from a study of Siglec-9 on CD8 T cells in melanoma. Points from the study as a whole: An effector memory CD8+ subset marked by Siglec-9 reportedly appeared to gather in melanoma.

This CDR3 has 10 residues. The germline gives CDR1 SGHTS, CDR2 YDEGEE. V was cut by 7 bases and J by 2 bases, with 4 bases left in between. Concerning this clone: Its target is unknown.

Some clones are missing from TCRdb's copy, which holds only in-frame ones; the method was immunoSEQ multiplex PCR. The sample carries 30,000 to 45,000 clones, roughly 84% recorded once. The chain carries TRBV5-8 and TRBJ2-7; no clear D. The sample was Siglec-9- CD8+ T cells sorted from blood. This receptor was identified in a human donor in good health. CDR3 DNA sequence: TGTGCCAGCCTTCCCTACGAGCAGTACTTC. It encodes CASLPYEQYF.